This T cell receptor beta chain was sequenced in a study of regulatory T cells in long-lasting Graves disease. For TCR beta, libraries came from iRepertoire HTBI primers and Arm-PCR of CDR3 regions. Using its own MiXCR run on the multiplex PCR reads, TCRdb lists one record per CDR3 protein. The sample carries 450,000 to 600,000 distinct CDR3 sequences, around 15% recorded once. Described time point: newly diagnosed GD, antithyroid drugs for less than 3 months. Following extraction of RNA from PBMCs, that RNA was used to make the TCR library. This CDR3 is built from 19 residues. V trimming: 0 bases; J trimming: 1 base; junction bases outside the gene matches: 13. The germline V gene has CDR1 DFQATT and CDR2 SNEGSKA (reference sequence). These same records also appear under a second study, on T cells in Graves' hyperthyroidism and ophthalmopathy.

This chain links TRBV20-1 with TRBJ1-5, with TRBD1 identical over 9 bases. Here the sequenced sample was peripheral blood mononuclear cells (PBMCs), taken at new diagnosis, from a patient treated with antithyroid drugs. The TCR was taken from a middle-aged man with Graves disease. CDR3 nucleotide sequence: TGCAGTGCTAGAGATCTATATATGGGACAGGGCGCAAGCAATCAGCCCCAGCATTTT. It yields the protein CSARDLYMGQGASNQPQHF.